This T cell receptor (beta chain) originates from a study of blood T cell repertoires in COVID-19 (dated by TCRdb to 2018 to 2020). Regarding the complete study: Collaborator samples came from the United States, Italy and Spain and covered acute and convalescent phases of COVID-19. Nearly every sample came with metadata listing a de-identified subject ID, COVID-19 status, age in years and sex. The dataset comprised deeply sampled blood TCRbeta repertoires from subjects exposed to, actively infected with, or recovered from COVID-19. Where available, HLA class I and class II types were obtained from metadata supplied by the sample provider rather than from assay-based typing. The material from the prospective study consisted of cDNA or gDNA derived from T cells, B-cell-depleted T cells, or PBMCs. The repertoires were released in a freely available public database meant as a resource for research on the immune response to SARS-CoV-2. The samples were drawn from two sources: the first 160 participants of the ongoing ImmuneRACE study, and 1,254 subjects contributed by 6 global collaborators.

In the case of this clone: This receptor's antigen is unknown. There are no base qualities to consult, and no much larger clone falls within one base.

Spanning cysteine to phenylalanine, the CDR3 consists of 13 amino acids. The entry retains the CDR3 DNA only, 39 bases that are in frame from base 1. V loses 2 bases, J loses 2 bases, and the germline ends lie 6 bases apart. From a lookup of the germline V gene (reference sequence), CDR1 and CDR2 are SEHNR and FQNEAQ. Findings and caveats that apply to the study as a whole: How much clinical and demographic metadata was included differed by source and by participant, and the metadata was provided uncurated.

The collaborating institutions used their own protocols to collect whole blood in K2EDTA tubes. For TCRbeta analysis, collaborators shipped samples as frozen whole blood, isolated PBMCs, or DNA extracted from either of those sample types. The immunoSEQ Assay, a bias-controlled multiplex PCR, was used to amplify TCRbeta CDR3 regions from genomic DNA. The paper's data handling went like this. The number of nucleated cells in each sample was estimated by amplification of reference gene primers within the assay. To quantify the absolute abundance of each unique TCRbeta CDR3 rearrangement, sequence reads were collapsed and filtered. For each sample, productive Simpson clonality was calculated as the square root of Simpson's diversity index across productive rearrangements. TCRdb took this table from immuneACCESS and kept in-frame rearrangements with V and J called. Such tables lack part of the clones; where checked against another copy, unresolved V genes explain under half of the gap, and the rest is unexplained. From that table come the V and J calls and clone size; the DNA was used to work out D and trimming. This sample comprises about 270,000 clones, about nine tenths of them detected only once. About 8.8% of the sample rests with the top ten.

Sequencing was performed on peripheral blood. The TCR was taken from a man aged 35 to 55 with active or convalescent COVID-19. The chain uses TRBV7-9 and TRBJ2-5; a confident D gene designation cannot be given. The nucleotide sequence reads TGTGCCAGCAGCTTATTCGGGCAAGAGACCCAGTACTTC. This encodes CASSLFGQETQYF.